These T cell receptor beta chains were read from a single sample in a study of blood T cell repertoires in COVID-19. Profiling relied on immunoSEQ multiplex PCR, and the TCRdb table lists in-frame clones only, not all of them. The sample includes about 390,000 clones, 80% to 90% of them seen just once. Sample: PBMCs or T cells enriched from blood (not recorded which). All receptors derive from a woman aged 45 to 65 who had recovered from COVID-19. Both conserved end residues are trimmed from each CDR3. Some rows have no size entry. The others give once, few or many, or a class for an expanded clone.

CDR3,J,size,V
ASSRDSTYGYT,TRBJ1-2,.,TRBV19
ASSVVVGGAGNEQF,TRBJ2-1,.,TRBV9
ASTQGSGQETQY,TRBJ2-5,.,TRBV7-9
AWSGRGRTYEQY,TRBJ2-7,.,TRBV30
ATWDRTLSGANVLT,TRBJ2-6,once,TRBV19
ASSPGTGFFPNYGYT,TRBJ1-2,.,TRBV9
ASSPGRTGSFGYT,TRBJ1-2,.,TRBV3-1/TRBV3-2
ASSQLHELGHTNYGYT,TRBJ1-2,.,TRBV4-1
ASSQGGAEAF,TRBJ1-1,.,TRBV4-2
ASSNQAGYT,TRBJ1-2,.,TRBV6-5
ASLSHGTGRYEQY,TRBJ2-7,.,TRBV6-5
ASSLGAGVQPQH,TRBJ1-5,.,TRBV5-6
ASSIGSGNTIY,TRBJ1-3,.,TRBV19
ASSEFTVGTGKLF,TRBJ1-4,.,TRBV6-1
ASSLTGVGAEAF,TRBJ1-1,once,TRBV28
ASSFLVALYGYT,TRBJ1-2,.,TRBV5-5
ASSVGGNSPLH,TRBJ1-6,.,TRBV9
ASSIGLGQKSGRPQH,TRBJ1-5,.,TRBV19
ASSSQSSGGYNEQF,TRBJ2-1,once,TRBV9
ASGNLAGVWTGELF,TRBJ2-2,.,TRBV28
ASSSGVGYGYT,TRBJ1-2,few,TRBV7-9
ASSIGALRGDTEAF,TRBJ1-1,.,TRBV19
ASSPEYMGSTEAF,TRBJ1-1,.,TRBV19
AWSILPGDTEAF,TRBJ1-1,.,TRBV30
ASSRYGGQSSYEQY,TRBJ2-7,.,TRBV5-5
ASSFASTGGNEQF,TRBJ2-1,.,TRBV11-2
AWSGTGKFS,TRBJ1-2,.,TRBV30
ASSFGEDFGYT,TRBJ1-2,.,TRBV5-1
ASSQESSPWEGAF,TRBJ1-1,.,TRBV3-1/TRBV3-2